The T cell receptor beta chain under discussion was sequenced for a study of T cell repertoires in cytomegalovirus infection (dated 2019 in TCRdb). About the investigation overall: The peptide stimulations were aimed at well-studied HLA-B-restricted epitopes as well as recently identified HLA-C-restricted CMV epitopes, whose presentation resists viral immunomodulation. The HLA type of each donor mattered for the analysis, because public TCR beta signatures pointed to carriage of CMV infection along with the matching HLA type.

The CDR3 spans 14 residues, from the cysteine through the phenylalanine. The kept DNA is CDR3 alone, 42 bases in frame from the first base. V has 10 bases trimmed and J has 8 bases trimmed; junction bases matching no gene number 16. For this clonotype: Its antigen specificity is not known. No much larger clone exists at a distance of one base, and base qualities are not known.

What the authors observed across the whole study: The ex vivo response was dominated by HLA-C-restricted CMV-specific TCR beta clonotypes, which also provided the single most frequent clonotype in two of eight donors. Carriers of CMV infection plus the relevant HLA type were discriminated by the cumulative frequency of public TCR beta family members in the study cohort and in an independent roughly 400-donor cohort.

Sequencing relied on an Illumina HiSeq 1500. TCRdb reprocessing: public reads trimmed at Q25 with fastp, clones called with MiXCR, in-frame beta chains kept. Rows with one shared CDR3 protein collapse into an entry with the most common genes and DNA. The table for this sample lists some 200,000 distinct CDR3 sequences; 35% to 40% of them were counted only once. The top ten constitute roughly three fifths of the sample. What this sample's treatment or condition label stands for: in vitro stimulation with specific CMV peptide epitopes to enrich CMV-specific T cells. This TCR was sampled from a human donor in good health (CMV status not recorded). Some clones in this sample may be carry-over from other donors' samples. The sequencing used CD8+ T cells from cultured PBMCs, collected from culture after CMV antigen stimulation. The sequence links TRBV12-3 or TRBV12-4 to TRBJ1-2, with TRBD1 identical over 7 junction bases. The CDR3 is CATKLPGQLLGYTF. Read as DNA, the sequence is TGTGCCACCAAACTTCCGGGACAGCTTTTGGGCTACACCTTC.